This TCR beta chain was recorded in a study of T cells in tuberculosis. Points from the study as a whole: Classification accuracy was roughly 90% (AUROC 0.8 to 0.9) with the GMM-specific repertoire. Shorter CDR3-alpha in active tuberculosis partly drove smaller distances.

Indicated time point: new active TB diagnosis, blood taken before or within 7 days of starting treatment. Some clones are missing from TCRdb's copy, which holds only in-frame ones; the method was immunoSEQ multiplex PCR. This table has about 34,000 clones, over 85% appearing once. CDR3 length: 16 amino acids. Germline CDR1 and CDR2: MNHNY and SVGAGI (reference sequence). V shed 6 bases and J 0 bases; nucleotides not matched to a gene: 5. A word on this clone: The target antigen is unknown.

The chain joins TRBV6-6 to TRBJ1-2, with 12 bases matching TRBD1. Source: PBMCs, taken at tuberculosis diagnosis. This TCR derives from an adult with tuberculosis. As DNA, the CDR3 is TGTGCCAGCAGGGGGACAGGGGGCCCCGCTAACTATGGCTACACCTTC. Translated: CASRGTGGPANYGYTF.